This TCR beta chain was sequenced for a study of T cells after yellow fever vaccination. One entry per CDR3 protein results from TCRdb running MiXCR on the 5' RACE reads. The data contain 320,000 or so distinct CDR3 sequences, 8% to 9.5% of them singletons. Germline lookup yields CDR1 MNHEY and CDR2 SMNVEV (reference sequence). V lost 5 bases and J 0 bases, leaving 7 bases between the germline ends. This CDR3 has 13 amino acids. Findings and caveats of the study: Reappearing after the booster were most of the clones from primary vaccination (roughly 95% CD4, approximately 85% CD8). Among all clonotypes, a small share was observed in both CD4 and CD8 compartments. By day 5 rather than day 15, the secondary response had peaked, though it was weaker.

The sample holds many counts of this clonotype. What it recognizes is unknown. This TCR derives from a man aged 18 to 30 who received the YFV17D yellow fever vaccine. The sequencing used PBMCs, collected 35 to 50 days after the first yellow fever vaccination. The chain links TRBV27 to TRBJ2-5; D is uncertain. The CDR3 region is CASSTRYQETQYF. CDR3 bases: TGTGCCAGCAGTACGAGGTACCAAGAGACCCAGTACTTC.